These T cell receptor beta chains were read from a single sample in a study of T cells in Graves' hyperthyroidism and ophthalmopathy. One entry per CDR3 protein results from TCRdb running MiXCR on the multiplex PCR reads. The sample yields about 59,000 distinct CDR3 sequences, 53% seen once. Sequenced sample: blood. These receptors all stem from a woman in her sixties or seventies with Graves' ophthalmopathy. CDR3s include the opening cysteine and the closing phenylalanine or tryptophan. Each record gives: clone size, CDR3 length, V gene, J gene, D gene, CDR3 DNA, CDR3 protein. A D gene is named only where the DNA matches it firmly. Clone size, where shown, is once, few, many, or a class for clones that have expanded.

.	14	TRBV6-6	TRBJ2-3	.	TGTGCCAGCAGTTACTCTGGAGGGACAGACACGCAGTATTTT	CASSYSGGTDTQYF
many	14	TRBV28	TRBJ1-1	TRBD1	TGTGCCAGCAGTACTGACAGGGGGGGGACTGAAGCTTTCTTT	CASSTDRGGTEAFF
.	14	TRBV20-1	TRBJ2-1	TRBD2	TGCAGTGCTAGAGGGGGGGGGGTAGGAGGTGAGCAGTTCTTC	CSARGGGVGGEQFF
once	16	TRBV19	TRBJ2-1	.	TGTGCCAGTAGTAGATTCAGGGCAGAAGGCTACAATGAGCAGTTCTTC	CASSRFRAEGYNEQFF
many	15	TRBV7-2	TRBJ2-3	TRBD2	TGTGCCAGCAGCTTAGTGGCTAGCGGGAAGGGTACGCAGTATTTT	CASSLVASGKGTQYF
many	15	TRBV12-3/TRBV12-4	TRBJ1-6	TRBD1	TGTGCCAGCAGTGGGCAGACAGGGGTAGGATCACCCCTCCACTTT	CASSGQTGVGSPLHF
many	19	TRBV10-2	TRBJ1-5	.	TGCGCCAGCAGGCAAAGGGTCGGCGGACAGAGTCTTAGCAATCAGCCCCAGCATTTT	CASRQRVGGQSLSNQPQHF
many	13	TRBV7-6	TRBJ2-5	.	TGTGCCAGCAGCTTCGGTAACCAAGAGACCCAGTACTTC	CASSFGNQETQYF
many	15	TRBV9	TRBJ1-6	TRBD1	TGTGCCAGCAGCTCCCGACAGGGTGGAAATTCACCCCTCCACTTT	CASSSRQGGNSPLHF
.	15	TRBV12-3/TRBV12-4	TRBJ1-3	.	TGTGCCAGCAGTTTTGGTCAGGGCCGCGGCTACACCATATATTTT	CASSFGQGRGYTIYF
.	14	TRBV24-1	TRBJ2-7	TRBD1	TGTGCCACCAGTGCAGGGACAGGGTTCTACGAGCAGTACTTC	CATSAGTGFYEQYF
many	14	TRBV5-1	TRBJ2-7	.	TGCGCCAGCAGCTCCGAGGGGGGCCCCTACGAGCAGTACTTC	CASSSEGGPYEQYF
many	16	TRBV20-1	TRBJ1-1	.	TGCAGTGCTAGAGAGCAAGGAGGGGAGTTGTACACTGAAGCTTTCTTT	CSAREQGGELYTEAFF
few	12	TRBV15	TRBJ2-7	.	TGTGCCACCAGCAGAGGGGGATACGAGCAGTACTTC	CATSRGGYEQYF
many	15	TRBV7-6	TRBJ2-7	TRBD1	TGTGCCAGCAGCGTAGGACAGGGTCTTACCTACGAGCAGTACTTC	CASSVGQGLTYEQYF
.	19	TRBV20-1	TRBJ2-6	TRBD2	TGCAGTGCTACTAGCGGGGGGAACACCGGGGGGTCTGGGGCCAACGTCCTGACTTTC	CSATSGGNTGGSGANVLTF
.	15	TRBV7-8	TRBJ1-6	.	TGTGCCAGCAGCTTACGACAGGAGGGAGATTCACCCCTCCACTTT	CASSLRQEGDSPLHF
many	14	TRBV3-1	TRBJ2-5	.	TGTGCCAGCAGCCAAGATGGGGACGGGGCGACCCAGTACTTC	CASSQDGDGATQYF
few	12	TRBV12-3/TRBV12-4	TRBJ2-2	.	TGTGCCAGCACTATGGGGTCCGAGGAGCTGTTTTTT	CASTMGSEELFF
once	13	TRBV20-1	TRBJ2-1	.	TGCAGTGCTAGAGCGAGCGGATATGGTGAGCAGTTCTTC	CSARASGYGEQFF
many	17	TRBV7-2	TRBJ1-5	.	TGTGCCAGCAGCTTAGACCCGACAGGCGTAACCAATCAGCCCCAGCATTTT	CASSLDPTGVTNQPQHF
.	14	TRBV13	TRBJ1-5	.	TGTGCCAGCAGTCCTCGACGGGACTCAGCCTACGAGCATTTT	CASSPRRDSAYEHF
.	16	TRBV24-1	TRBJ2-1	TRBD2	TGTGCCACCAGTGACCCCGGGACTAGCTCCTACAATGAGCAGTTCTTC	CATSDPGTSSYNEQFF
medium-sized	14	TRBV5-5	TRBJ2-1	TRBD2	TGTGCCAGCAGCTTTGGGACTAGGGACAATGAGCAGTTCTTC	CASSFGTRDNEQFF
many	11	TRBV28	TRBJ2-7	.	TGTGCCAGCAGTACCCTCCTCGAGCAGTACTTC	CASSTLLEQYF
many	13	TRBV6-5	TRBJ2-3	.	TGTGCCAGCATGCGGAGGGGGACAGATACGCAGTATTTT	CASMRRGTDTQYF
.	12	TRBV24-1	TRBJ1-1	TRBD1	TGTGCCACCTCAGCATGGGACAGTGAAGCTTTCTTT	CATSAWDSEAFF
.	12	TRBV9	TRBJ2-1	.	TGTGCCAGCAGCGTAGAAGTCGATGAGCAGTTCTTC	CASSVEVDEQFF
.	15	TRBV7-2	TRBJ2-7	.	TGTGCCAGCAGCCTCATTGAGGGACATTCCTACGAGCAGTACTTC	CASSLIEGHSYEQYF
few	12	TRBV7-8	TRBJ2-7	.	TGTGCCAGCAGCTTACAGGGCGCGGGGCAGTACTTC	CASSLQGAGQYF
.	15	TRBV7-6	TRBJ2-7	TRBD1	TGTGCCAGCAGCTTACCCGGACAGGGGGCTGGAGAGCAGTACTTC	CASSLPGQGAGEQYF
.	15	TRBV12-3/TRBV12-4	TRBJ2-1	TRBD1	TGTGCCAGCAGTTTTGCAGGGGGTGGAATCGATACGCAGTTCTTC	CASSFAGGGIDTQFF
many	13	TRBV18	TRBJ1-6	.	TGTGCCAGCTCGGGCAAGATGGATTCACCCCTCCACTTT	CASSGKMDSPLHF
once	16	TRBV5-6	TRBJ2-1	TRBD2	TGTGCCAGCAGCCTGTGGGGACTAGCGGGGGGCAATGAGCAGTTCTTC	CASSLWGLAGGNEQFF
many	13	TRBV18	TRBJ2-1	TRBD1	TGTGCCAGCTCATTGGCAGGGGGCGATGAGCAGTTCTTC	CASSLAGGDEQFF
few	15	TRBV2	TRBJ1-3	.	TGTGCCAGCAGCCCCCATACAGGGAGCGTGGACACCATATATTTT	CASSPHTGSVDTIYF
once	14	TRBV9	TRBJ2-1	.	TGTGCCAGCAGCGCCGGGAGCGTAGACAATGAGCAGTTCTTC	CASSAGSVDNEQFF
.	14	TRBV2	TRBJ2-5	TRBD1	TGTACCAGCAGGGAGACAGGGACCAAGGAGACCCAGTACTTC	CTSRETGTKETQYF
.	13	TRBV6-1	TRBJ2-1	.	TGTGCCAGCAGAGGGACACCTAGCAATCAGCAGTTCTTC	CASRGTPSNQQFF
.	15	TRBV20-1	TRBJ1-6	.	TGCAGTGCTAGAGAAACCCAGGGTAATAATCCACCCCTCCACTTT	CSARETQGNNPPLHF
once	13	TRBV9	TRBJ2-2	.	TGTGCCAGCAGCCCTCGCCCCCCCGGGGAGCTGTTTTTT	CASSPRPPGELFF
.	14	TRBV12-5	TRBJ1-4	.	TGTGCTAGTGGTTGGGGACAATTGAAGGAAAAACTGTTTTTT	CASGWGQLKEKLFF
many	14	TRBV19	TRBJ2-3	.	TGTGCCACTCAGGTGACCGGAAGCACAGATACGCAGTATTTT	CATQVTGSTDTQYF